Below, 19 T cell receptor beta chains from the same sample are listed, as sequenced in a study of shared clonotypes between healthy human individuals. Profiling relied on immunoSEQ multiplex PCR, and the TCRdb table lists in-frame clones only, not all of them. The data contain about 1 million clones, roughly 80% of them singletons. Material for sequencing was memory CD4+ T cells sorted from blood. Subset given: CD45RA-negative fraction. These receptors were obtained from a young man in good health.

The gene calls are TRBV30 and TRBJ2-5; a possible D gene is TRBD2 (6 bases). Germline lookup yields CDR1 GTSNPN and CDR2 SVGIG (reference sequence). Trimming took off 2 bases at V and 5 bases at J, with 18 bases between the two ends. CDR3 length equals 15 residues. The CDR3 DNA reads as TGTGCCTGGAGTCCATCGGGGCGGGGCGCGGAGACCCAGTACTTC. Amino acid sequence: CAWSPSGRGAETQYF.

The chain recombines TRBV6-1 with TRBJ1-2; D is unclear. This CDR3 is built from 14 residues. V lost 2 bases, J lost 8 bases, and 15 bases lay in between. CDR1 is MNHNS, CDR2 SASEGT, per germline. The CDR3 DNA reads TGTGCCAGCAGTGAACTCGTGAAAGCCGTCGGCTACACCTTC. Translated: CASSELVKAVGYTF.

This rearrangement joins TRBV15 to TRBJ2-5; D unclear. The V gene lost 0 bases and the J gene lost 3 bases, with 17 bases spanning the gap. Germline CDR1 and CDR2: LNHNV and YYDKDF (reference sequence). CDR3 size: 17 residues. The CDR3, as DNA: TGTGCCACCAGCAGAGATCCGAGCTCACTGGGGAAAGAGACCCAGTACTTC. The encoded protein is CATSRDPSSLGKETQYF. The whole variable domain, filled in from reference TRBV15 and TRBJ2-5, reads DAMVIQNPRYQVTQFGKPVTLSCSQTLNHNVMYWYQQKSSQAPKLLFHYYDKDFNNEADTPDNFQSRRPNTSFCFLDIRSPGLGDTAMYLCATSRDPSSLGKETQYFGPGTRLLVL.

V is TRBV27 and J is TRBJ2-1; the match to TRBD2 covers 8 bases. Losses at the gene ends were 7 bases for V and 9 bases for J; bases not matched to a gene: 11. CDR3 length equals 14 residues. Germline V CDR1 and CDR2: MNHEY, SMNVEV (reference sequence). CDR3: CASTRSGSLGEQFF. The CDR3 DNA is TGTGCCAGCACTCGAAGCGGGAGTCTAGGTGAGCAGTTCTTC.

This chain links TRBV30 with TRBJ2-1; a weak D match, TRBD2 (5 bases). The CDR3 length is 14 residues. CDR1 and CDR2 from the germline V gene are GTSNPN and SVGIG (reference sequence). Trimming removed 4 bases at V and 4 bases at J, with 14 bases between. The CDR3 loop reads CAWIRASRYNEQFF. The CDR3 nucleotides read TGTGCCTGGATCCGGGCTAGCCGGTACAATGAGCAGTTCTTC.

Note on this clone: This may arise from a read error, as a much more abundant clone is one base away. The chain links TRBV25-1 to TRBJ2-2; D unclear. Germline CDR1 and CDR2: MGHDK and SYGVNS. The V end lost 2 bases, the J end lost 6 bases, and 4 bases lay between the germline ends. The CDR3 has 12 residues. The CDR3 is CASSENSGELFF. The CDR3 nucleotides read TGTGCCAGCAGTGAAAACTCCGGGGAGCTGTTTTTT.

The V call is TRBV10-1, the J call TRBJ2-7; weak D call: TRBD1 (6 bases). Trimming shortened V by 2 bases and J by 2 bases, and 13 bases separated the two germline ends. The CDR3 runs 15 residues. CDR1 WNHNN and CDR2 SYGVQD come from the germline V gene (reference sequence). Here the CDR3 reads CASSEGSGVTYEQYF. CDR3 DNA: TGCGCCAGCAGTGAGGGGTCAGGGGTCACCTACGAGCAGTACTTC.

This sequence joins TRBV12-2 and TRBJ2-7; no check of the table's D call, TRBD2, against the DNA was made. TRBV12-2 is flagged as a pseudogene. The CDR3 is made up of 14 amino acids. CDR3 protein: CASRLGGLAFEQYF. CDR3 in DNA: TGTGCAAGTCGCTTAGGGGGACTAGCCTTCGAGCAGTACTTC.

Of note for this clone: Just one base apart from a much larger clone, this may be a read error. The chain is built from TRBV5-4 and TRBJ1-2; the match to TRBD1 covers 10 bases. V gave up 5 bases and J gave up 3 bases; unmatched junction bases: 4. This CDR3 spans 14 amino acids. Germline CDR1 is SGHNT and CDR2 is YYREEE (reference sequence). CDR3 residues: CASSPGTGDYGYTF. The CDR3 nucleotides are TGTGCCAGCAGTCCCGGGACAGGGGACTATGGCTACACCTTC.

The chain joins TRBV6-1 to TRBJ2-5, with D perhaps TRBD2 (5 bases). Germline CDR1 MNHNS, CDR2 SASEGT. This CDR3 is built from 14 residues. Between the trimmed V and J ends, which lost 6 bases and 4 bases, there was a span of 15 bases. The CDR3 spells CASSSNSVRETQYF. CDR3 sequence (DNA): TGTGCCAGCAGCTCGAATAGCGTTCGAGAGACCCAGTACTTC.

This chain connects TRBV6-1 to TRBJ2-2, with 7 nucleotides matching TRBD2. Germline V gene data show CDR1 as MNHNS and CDR2 as SASEGT. With 2 bases clipped from V and 4 bases from J, the junction kept 7 bases outside the gene matches. CDR3 length: 16 amino acids. The CDR3 DNA sequence: TGTGCCAGCAGTGAACGGGCGGGAGCTAGCACCGGGGAGCTGTTTTTT. Residues: CASSERAGASTGELFF.

This clone was seen a few times. The V call is TRBV28, the J call TRBJ2-1; the D gene is possibly TRBD2 (5 bases). CDR1 is MDHEN and CDR2 is SYDVKM in the germline V gene. Trimming shortened V by 6 bases and J by 5 bases, and 14 bases separated the two germline ends. This CDR3 has 14 residues. In DNA form, the CDR3 reads TGTGCCAGCAGCCCTGCCGGGGTAGACAATGAGCAGTTCTTC. Its protein product is CASSPAGVDNEQFF.

This chain joins TRBV6-1 and TRBJ1-3, with D possibly being TRBD1 (5 bases). The CDR3 is made up of 15 amino acids. V lost 6 bases, J lost 0 bases, and 12 bases lay in between. The germline gives CDR1 MNHNS, CDR2 SASEGT. For the CDR3, the DNA is TGTGCCAGCAGCCGAGGGGCGAGCTCTGGAAACACCATATATTTT. Amino acid sequence: CASSRGASSGNTIYF.

The chain combines TRBV9 with TRBJ2-1, with a possible D match to TRBD2 (5 bases). V was pared by 1 base and J by 8 bases, with 13 bases between. CDR3 length: 14 residues. Per the germline V gene, CDR1 is SGDLS and CDR2 is YYNGEE. The chain's CDR3 is CASSVPLASDEQFF. CDR3 coding DNA: TGTGCCAGCAGCGTACCCCTAGCTTCGGATGAGCAGTTCTTC. The variable domain in full, with the rest retrieved from reference TRBV9 and TRBJ2-1, is DSGVTQTPKHLITATGQRVTLRCSPRSGDLSVYWYQQSLDQGLQFLIQYYNGEERAKGNILERFSAQQFPDLHSELNLSSLELGDSALYFCASSVPLASDEQFFGPGTRLTVL.

The chain joins TRBV6-1 to TRBJ2-5, with TRBD2 identical over 8 bases. The V gene end was trimmed by 2 bases and the J gene end by 3 bases; junction bases not matched to a gene: 5. There are 15 residues in the CDR3. Germline V CDR1 and CDR2: MNHNS, SASEGT. The CDR3 is CASSESGGNEETQYF. The DNA for the CDR3 is TGTGCCAGCAGTGAATCGGGGGGGAATGAAGAGACCCAGTACTTC.

The chain recombines TRBV29-1 with TRBJ2-5; D possibly matches TRBD1 or TRBD2 (5 bases each). Germline CDR1 SQVTM, CDR2 ANQGSEA. Trimming shortened V by 7 bases and J by 5 bases, and 20 bases separated the two germline ends. The CDR3 covers 14 residues. The CDR3, as DNA: TGCAGCGCCAACCGAGGGGACCGGCGGGAGACCCAGTACTTC. Amino acid sequence: CSANRGDRRETQYF.

The chain uses TRBV16 and TRBJ2-2, with a possible D match to TRBD1 (5 bases). The V end was cut by 4 bases, the J end by 6 bases, with 9 bases between. The CDR3 loop spans 13 amino acids. Germline V lookup: CDR1 KGHSY, CDR2 FQNENV. The CDR3 DNA is TGTGCCAGCAGCCCCCAGGGCTCCGGGGAGCTGTTTTTT. Amino acid sequence: CASSPQGSGELFF.

This clone was found a few times. This sequence joins TRBV7-2 and TRBJ1-3; D possibly corresponds to TRBD1 (5 bases). V was clipped by 5 bases and J by 2 bases, with 13 bases between them. This CDR3 spans 15 amino acids. Germline V gene lookup returns CDR1 SGHTA and CDR2 FQGNSA. The CDR3 coding sequence is TGTGCCAGCAGCCCGGGAAAGACAGCTGGAAACACCATATATTTT. Translated, it gives CASSPGKTAGNTIYF.

The V call is TRBV7-2, the J call TRBJ2-6; TRBD1 might be the D (6 bases). With 4 bases removed from V and 1 base from J, the gap between germline ends came to 8 bases. This CDR3 has 15 residues. Looked up from germline, CDR1 is SGHTA and CDR2 is FQGNSA. The CDR3 DNA is TGTGCCAGCAGCTCGACAGGTTCTGGGGCCAACGTCCTGACTTTC. Translated, it gives CASSSTGSGANVLTF.